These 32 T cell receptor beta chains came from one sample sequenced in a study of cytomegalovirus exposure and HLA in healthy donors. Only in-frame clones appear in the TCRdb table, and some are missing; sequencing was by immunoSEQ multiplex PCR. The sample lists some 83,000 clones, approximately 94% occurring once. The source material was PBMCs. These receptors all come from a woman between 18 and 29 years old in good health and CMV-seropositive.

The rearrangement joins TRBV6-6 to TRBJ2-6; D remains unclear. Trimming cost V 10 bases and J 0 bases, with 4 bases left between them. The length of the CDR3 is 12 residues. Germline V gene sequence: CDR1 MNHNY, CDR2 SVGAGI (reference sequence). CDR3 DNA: TGTGCCACTTTCTCTGGGGCCAACGTCCTGACTTTC. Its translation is CATFSGANVLTF.

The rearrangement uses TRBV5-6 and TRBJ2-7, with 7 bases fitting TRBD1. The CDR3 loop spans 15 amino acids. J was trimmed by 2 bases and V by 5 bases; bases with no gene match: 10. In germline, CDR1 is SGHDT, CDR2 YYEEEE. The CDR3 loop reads CASRVTGQLTYEQYF. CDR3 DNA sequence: TGTGCCAGCAGGGTAACGGGACAGCTAACCTACGAGCAGTACTTC.

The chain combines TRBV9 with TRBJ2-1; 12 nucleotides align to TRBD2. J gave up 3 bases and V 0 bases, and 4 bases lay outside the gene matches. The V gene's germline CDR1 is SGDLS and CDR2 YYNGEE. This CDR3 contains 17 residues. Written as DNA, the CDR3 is TGTGCCAGCAGCGTAGGACTAGCGGGGGAACTCTACAATGAGCAGTTCTTC. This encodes CASSVGLAGELYNEQFF. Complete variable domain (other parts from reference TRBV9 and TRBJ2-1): DSGVTQTPKHLITATGQRVTLRCSPRSGDLSVYWYQQSLDQGLQFLIQYYNGEERAKGNILERFSAQQFPDLHSELNLSSLELGDSALYFCASSVGLAGELYNEQFFGPGTRLTVL.

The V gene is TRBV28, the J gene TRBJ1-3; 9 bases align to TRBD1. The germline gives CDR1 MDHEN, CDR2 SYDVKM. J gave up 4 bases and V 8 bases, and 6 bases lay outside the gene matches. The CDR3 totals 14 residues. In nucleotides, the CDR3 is TGTGCCAGCCAAACACAGGGGGCGGGAAACACCATATATTTT. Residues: CASQTQGAGNTIYF.

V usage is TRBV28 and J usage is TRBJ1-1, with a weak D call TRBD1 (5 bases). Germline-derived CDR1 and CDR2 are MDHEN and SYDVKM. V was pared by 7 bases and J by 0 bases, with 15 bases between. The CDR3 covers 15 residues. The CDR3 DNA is TGTGCCAGCACCGACCCCAGGGAAGTGAACACTGAAGCTTTCTTT. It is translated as CASTDPREVNTEAFF.

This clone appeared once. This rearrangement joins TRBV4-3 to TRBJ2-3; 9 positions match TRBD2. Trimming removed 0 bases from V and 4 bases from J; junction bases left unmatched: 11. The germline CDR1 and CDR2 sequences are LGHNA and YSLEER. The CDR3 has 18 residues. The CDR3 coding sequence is TGCGCCAGCAGCCAAGATGTCTTAGCGGGGGCCCCTCCAGATACGCAGTATTTT. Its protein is CASSQDVLAGAPPDTQYF.

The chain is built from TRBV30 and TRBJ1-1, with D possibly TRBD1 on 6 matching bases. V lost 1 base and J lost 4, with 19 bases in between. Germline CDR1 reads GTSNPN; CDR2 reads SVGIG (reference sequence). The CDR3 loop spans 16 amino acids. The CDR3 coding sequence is TGTGCCTGGAGTGAAGTTCAGGGGAGGGCTGGCACTGAAGCTTTCTTT. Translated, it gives CAWSEVQGRAGTEAFF.

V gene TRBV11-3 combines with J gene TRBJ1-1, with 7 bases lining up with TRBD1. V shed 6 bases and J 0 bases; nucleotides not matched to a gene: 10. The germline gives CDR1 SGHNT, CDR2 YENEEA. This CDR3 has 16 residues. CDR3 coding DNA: TGTGCCAGCAGACACTACTGGGGACAGCTGAACACTGAAGCTTTCTTT. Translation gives CASRHYWGQLNTEAFF.

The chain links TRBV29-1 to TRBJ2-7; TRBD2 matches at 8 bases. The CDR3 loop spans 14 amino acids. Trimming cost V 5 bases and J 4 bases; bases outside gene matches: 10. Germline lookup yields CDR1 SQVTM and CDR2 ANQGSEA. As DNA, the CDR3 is TGCAGCGTTACACGGGGGGGTAGAGGATACGAGCAGTACTTC. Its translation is CSVTRGGRGYEQYF.

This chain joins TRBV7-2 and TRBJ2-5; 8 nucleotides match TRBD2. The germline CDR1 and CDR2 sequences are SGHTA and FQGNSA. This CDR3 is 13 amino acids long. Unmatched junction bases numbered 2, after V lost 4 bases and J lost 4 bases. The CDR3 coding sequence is TGTGCCAGCAGCTACGGACTAGCAGAGACCCAGTACTTC. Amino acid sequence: CASSYGLAETQYF.

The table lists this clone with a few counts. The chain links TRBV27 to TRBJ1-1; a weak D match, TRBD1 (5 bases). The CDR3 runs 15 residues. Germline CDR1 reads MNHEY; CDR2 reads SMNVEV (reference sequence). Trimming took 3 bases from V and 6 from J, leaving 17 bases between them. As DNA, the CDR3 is TGTGCCAGCAGTTTTGGGGCCTCAACGAGCCCTGAAGCTTTCTTT. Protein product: CASSFGASTSPEAFF.

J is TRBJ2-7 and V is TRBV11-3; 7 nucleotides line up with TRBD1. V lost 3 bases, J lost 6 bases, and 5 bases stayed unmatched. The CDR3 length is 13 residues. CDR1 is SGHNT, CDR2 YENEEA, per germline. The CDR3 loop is CASSLGTDSEQYF. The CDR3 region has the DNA TGTGCCAGCAGCTTGGGGACAGACAGCGAGCAGTACTTC.

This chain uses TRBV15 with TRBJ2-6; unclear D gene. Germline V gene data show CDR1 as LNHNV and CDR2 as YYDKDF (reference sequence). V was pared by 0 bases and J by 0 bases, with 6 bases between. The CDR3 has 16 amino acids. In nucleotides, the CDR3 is TGTGCCACCAGCAGAGAGCAGAACTCTGGGGCCAACGTCCTGACTTTC. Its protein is CATSREQNSGANVLTF.

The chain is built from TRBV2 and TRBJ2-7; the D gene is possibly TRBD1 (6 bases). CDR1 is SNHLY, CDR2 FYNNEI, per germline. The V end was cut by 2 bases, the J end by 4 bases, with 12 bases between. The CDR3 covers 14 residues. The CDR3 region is CASSEQGMLYEQYF. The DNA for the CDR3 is TGTGCCAGCAGTGAACAGGGGATGCTTTACGAGCAGTACTTC.

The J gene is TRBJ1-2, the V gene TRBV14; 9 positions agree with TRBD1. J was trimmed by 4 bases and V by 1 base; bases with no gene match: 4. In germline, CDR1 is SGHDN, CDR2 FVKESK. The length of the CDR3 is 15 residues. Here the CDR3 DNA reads TGTGCCAGCAGCCAAGGGACAGGGGCCTTCTATGGCTACACCTTC. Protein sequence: CASSQGTGAFYGYTF. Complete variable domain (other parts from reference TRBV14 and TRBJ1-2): EAGVTQFPSHSVIEKGQTVTLRCDPISGHDNLYWYRRVMGKEIKFLLHFVKESKQDESGMPNNRFLAERTGGTYSTLKVQPAELEDSGVYFCASSQGTGAFYGYTFGSGTRLTVV.

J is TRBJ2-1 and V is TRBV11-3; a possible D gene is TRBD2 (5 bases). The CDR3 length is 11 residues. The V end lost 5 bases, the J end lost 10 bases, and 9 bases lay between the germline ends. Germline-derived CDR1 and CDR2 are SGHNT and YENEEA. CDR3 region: CASSPRGEQFF. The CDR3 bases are TGTGCCAGCAGCCCCCGGGGAGAGCAGTTCTTC.

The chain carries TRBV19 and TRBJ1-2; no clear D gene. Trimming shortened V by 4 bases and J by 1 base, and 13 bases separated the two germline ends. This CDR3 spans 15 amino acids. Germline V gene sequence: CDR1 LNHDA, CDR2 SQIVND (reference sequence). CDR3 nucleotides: TGTGCCAGTAGTACGCGGGCTACCCTTAACTATGGCTACACCTTC. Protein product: CASSTRATLNYGYTF.

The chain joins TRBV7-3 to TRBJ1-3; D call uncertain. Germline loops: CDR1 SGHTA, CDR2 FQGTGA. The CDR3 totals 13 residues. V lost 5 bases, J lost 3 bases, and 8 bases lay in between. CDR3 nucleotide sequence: TGTGCCAGCAGCCTCGTCGGTGGAAACACCATATATTTT. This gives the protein CASSLVGGNTIYF.

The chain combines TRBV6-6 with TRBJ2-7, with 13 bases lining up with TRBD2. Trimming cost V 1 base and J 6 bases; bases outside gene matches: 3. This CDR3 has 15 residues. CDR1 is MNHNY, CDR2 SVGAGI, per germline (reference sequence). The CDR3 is CASSYFGTSGAEQYF. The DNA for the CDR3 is TGTGCCAGCAGTTACTTCGGGACTAGCGGGGCCGAGCAGTACTTC.

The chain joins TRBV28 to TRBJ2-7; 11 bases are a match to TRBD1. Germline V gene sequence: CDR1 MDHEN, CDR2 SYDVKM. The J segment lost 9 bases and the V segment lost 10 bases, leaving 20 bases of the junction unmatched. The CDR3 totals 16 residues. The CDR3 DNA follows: TGTGCCACCGTCCCTGAACCGGGACAGGGGGTACTTGGGCAGTACTTC. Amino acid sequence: CATVPEPGQGVLGQYF.

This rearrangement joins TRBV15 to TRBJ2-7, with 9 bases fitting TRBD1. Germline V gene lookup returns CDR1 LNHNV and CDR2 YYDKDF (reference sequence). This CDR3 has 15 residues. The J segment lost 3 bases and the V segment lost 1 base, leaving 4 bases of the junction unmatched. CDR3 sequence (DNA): TGTGCCACCAGCAGAGCCGGGACAGGGTACTACGAGCAGTACTTC. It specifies CATSRAGTGYYEQYF.

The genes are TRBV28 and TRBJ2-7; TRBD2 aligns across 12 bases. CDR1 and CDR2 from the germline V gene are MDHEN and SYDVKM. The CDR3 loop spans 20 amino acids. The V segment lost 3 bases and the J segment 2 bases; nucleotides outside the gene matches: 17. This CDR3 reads CASSFIYQTSGRHLAYEQYF. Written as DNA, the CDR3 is TGTGCCAGCAGTTTCATATATCAGACTAGCGGGAGACATCTAGCCTACGAGCAGTACTTC. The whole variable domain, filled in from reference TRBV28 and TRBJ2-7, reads DVKVTQSSRYLVKRTGEKVFLECVQDMDHENMFWYRQDPGLGLRLIYFSYDVKMKEKGDIPEGYSVSREKKERFSLILESASTNQTSMYLCASSFIYQTSGRHLAYEQYFGPGTRLTVT.

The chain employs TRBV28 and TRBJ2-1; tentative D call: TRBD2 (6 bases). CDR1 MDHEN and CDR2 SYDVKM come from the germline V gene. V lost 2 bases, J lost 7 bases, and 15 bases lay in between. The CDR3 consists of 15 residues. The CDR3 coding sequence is TGTGCCAGCAGTTTAGCGGGGCCAGGGTGGAATGAGCAGTTCTTC. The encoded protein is CASSLAGPGWNEQFF.

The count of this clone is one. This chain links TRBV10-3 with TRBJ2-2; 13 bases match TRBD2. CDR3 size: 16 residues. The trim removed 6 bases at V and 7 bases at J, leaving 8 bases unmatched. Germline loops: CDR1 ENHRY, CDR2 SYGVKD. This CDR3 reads CAISLQLAGGLGELFF. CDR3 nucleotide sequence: TGTGCCATCAGCCTACAACTAGCGGGAGGGCTCGGGGAGCTGTTTTTT.

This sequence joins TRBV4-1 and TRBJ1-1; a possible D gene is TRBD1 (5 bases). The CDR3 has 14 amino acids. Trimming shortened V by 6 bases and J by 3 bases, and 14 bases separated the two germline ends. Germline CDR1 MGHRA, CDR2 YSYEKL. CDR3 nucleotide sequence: TGCGCCAGCAGAGGGGTGCTCCGGGACACTGAAGCTTTCTTT. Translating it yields CASRGVLRDTEAFF.

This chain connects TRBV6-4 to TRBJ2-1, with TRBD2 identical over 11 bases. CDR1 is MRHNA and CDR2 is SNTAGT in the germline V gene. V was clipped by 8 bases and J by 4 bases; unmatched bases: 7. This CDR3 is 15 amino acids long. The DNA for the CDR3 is TGTGCCAGCCGTACGACTAGCGGGGATTACAATGAGCAGTTCTTC. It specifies CASRTTSGDYNEQFF.

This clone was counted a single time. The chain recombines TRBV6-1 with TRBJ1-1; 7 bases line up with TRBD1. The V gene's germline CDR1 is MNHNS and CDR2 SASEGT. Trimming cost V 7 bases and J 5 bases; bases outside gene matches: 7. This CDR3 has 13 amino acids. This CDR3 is CASKEGARTEAFF. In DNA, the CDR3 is TGTGCCAGCAAAGAGGGGGCGCGTACTGAAGCTTTCTTT.

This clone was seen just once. In DNA, the CDR3 is TGTGCCAGCAGTTTCGTGGGGGCGGGAGATACGCAGTATTTT. Amino acid sequence: CASSFVGAGDTQYF. The V gene is TRBV27, the J gene TRBJ2-3; TRBD1 might be the D (6 bases). V was cut by 3 bases and J by 5 bases, with 12 bases left in between. The CDR3 totals 14 residues. Per germline, CDR1 MNHEY and CDR2 SMNVEV (reference sequence).

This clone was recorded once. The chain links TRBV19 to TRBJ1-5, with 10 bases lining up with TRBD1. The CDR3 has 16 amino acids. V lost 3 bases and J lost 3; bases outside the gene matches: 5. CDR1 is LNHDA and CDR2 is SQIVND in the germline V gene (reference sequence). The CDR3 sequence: CASSMGGQGVNQPQHF. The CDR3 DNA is TGTGCCAGTAGTATGGGAGGACAGGGGGTCAATCAGCCCCAGCATTTT. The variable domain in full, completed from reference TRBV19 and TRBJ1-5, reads DGGITQSPKYLFRKEGQNVTLSCEQNLNHDAMYWYRQDPGQGLRLIYYSQIVNDFQKGDIAEGYSVSREKKESFPLTVTSAQKNPTAFYLCASSMGGQGVNQPQHFGDGTRLSIL.

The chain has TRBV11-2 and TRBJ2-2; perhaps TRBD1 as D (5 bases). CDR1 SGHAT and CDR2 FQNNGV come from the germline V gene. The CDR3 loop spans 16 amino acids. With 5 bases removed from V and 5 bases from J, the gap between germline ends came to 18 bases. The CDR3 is CASSMVGQRGTGELFF. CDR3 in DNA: TGTGCCAGCAGCATGGTCGGGCAAAGGGGAACCGGGGAGCTGTTTTTT.

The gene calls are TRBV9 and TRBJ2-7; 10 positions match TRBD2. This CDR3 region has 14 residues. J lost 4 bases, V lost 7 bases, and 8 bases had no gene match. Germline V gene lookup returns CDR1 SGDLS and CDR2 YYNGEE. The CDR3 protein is CASAPGLARYEQYF. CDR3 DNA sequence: TGTGCCAGCGCACCGGGACTAGCGCGGTACGAGCAGTACTTC.

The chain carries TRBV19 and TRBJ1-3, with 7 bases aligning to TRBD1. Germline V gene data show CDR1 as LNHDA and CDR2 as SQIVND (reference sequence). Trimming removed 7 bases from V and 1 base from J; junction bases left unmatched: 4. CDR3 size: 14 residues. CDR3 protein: CASNIRGSGNTIYF. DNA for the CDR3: TGTGCCAGTAATATCAGGGGGTCTGGAAACACCATATATTTT.